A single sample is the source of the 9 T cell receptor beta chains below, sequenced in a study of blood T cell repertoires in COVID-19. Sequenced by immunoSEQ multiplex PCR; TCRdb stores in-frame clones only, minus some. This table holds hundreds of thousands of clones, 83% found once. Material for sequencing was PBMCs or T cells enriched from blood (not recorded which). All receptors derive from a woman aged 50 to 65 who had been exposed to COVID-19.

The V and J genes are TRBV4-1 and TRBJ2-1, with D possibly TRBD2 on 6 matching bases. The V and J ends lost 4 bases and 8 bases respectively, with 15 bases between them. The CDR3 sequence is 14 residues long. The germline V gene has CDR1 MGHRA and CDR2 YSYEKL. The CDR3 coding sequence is TGCGCCAGCAGCCCGGGACTTCAAAGCGATGAGCAGTTCTTC. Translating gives CASSPGLQSDEQFF.

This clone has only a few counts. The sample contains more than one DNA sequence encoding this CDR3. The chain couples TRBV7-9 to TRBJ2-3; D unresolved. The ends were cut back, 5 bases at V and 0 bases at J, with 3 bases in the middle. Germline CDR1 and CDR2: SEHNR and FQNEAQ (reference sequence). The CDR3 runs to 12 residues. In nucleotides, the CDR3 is TGTGCCAGCAGCCCTAGCACAGATACGCAGTATTTT. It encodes CASSPSTDTQYF.

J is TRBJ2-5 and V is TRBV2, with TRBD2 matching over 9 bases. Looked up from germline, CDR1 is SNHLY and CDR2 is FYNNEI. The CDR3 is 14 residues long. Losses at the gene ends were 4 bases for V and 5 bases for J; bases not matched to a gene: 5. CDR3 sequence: CASSGGLAGETQYF. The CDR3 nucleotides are TGTGCCAGCAGTGGGGGCCTAGCGGGGGAGACCCAGTACTTC.

The DNA for the CDR3 is TGTGCCTGGAGTGTACTGGGGACAGGAGATGGCTACACCTTC. It codes for CAWSVLGTGDGYTF. The rearrangement joins TRBV30 to TRBJ1-2; 8 bases fit TRBD1. The J segment lost 6 bases and the V segment lost 0 bases, leaving 6 bases of the junction unmatched. CDR3 length: 14 residues. From germline, CDR1 is GTSNPN and CDR2 SVGIG (reference sequence).

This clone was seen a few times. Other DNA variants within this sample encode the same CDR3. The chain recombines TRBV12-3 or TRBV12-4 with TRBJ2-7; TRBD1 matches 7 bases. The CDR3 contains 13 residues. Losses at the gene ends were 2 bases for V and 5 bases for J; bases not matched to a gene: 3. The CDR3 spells CASSLRDSDEQYF. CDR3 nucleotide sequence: TGTGCCAGCAGTTTAAGGGACAGTGACGAGCAGTACTTC.

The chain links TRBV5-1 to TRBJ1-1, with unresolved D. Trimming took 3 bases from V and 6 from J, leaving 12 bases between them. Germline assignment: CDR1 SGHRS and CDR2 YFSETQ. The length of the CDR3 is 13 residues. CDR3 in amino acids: CASSYSIGAEAFF. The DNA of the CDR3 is TGCGCCAGCAGCTATAGTATCGGTGCTGAAGCTTTCTTT.

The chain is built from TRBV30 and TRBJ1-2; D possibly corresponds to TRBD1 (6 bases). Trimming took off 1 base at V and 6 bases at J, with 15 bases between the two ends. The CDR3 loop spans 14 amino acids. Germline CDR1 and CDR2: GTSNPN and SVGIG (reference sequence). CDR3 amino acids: CAWSGPPTGNGYTF. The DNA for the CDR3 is TGTGCCTGGAGTGGGCCCCCCACAGGGAATGGCTACACCTTC.

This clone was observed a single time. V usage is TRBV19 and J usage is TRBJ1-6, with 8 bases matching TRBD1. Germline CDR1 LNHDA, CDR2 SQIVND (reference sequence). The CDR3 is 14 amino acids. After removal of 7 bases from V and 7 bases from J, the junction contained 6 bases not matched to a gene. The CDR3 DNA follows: TGTGCCAGTAATTTGGGACAGGTCAATTCACCCCTCCACTTT. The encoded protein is CASNLGQVNSPLHF.

The CDR3 DNA is TGTGCCAGCAGTGAAACAGGCTATGGCTACACCTTC. It is translated as CASSETGYGYTF. V is TRBV2 and J is TRBJ1-2; a possible D gene is TRBD1 (5 bases). Trimming pared 2 bases from V and 4 bases from J, leaving 5 bases between. The V gene's germline CDR1 is SNHLY and CDR2 FYNNEI. The CDR3 runs to 12 residues. Looking up the rest from reference TRBV2 and TRBJ1-2 gives the full variable domain: EPEVTQTPSHQVTQMGQEVILRCVPISNHLYFYWYRQILGQKVEFLVSFYNNEISEKSEIFDDQFSVERPDGSNFTLKIRSTKLEDSAMYFCASSETGYGYTFGSGTRLTVV.